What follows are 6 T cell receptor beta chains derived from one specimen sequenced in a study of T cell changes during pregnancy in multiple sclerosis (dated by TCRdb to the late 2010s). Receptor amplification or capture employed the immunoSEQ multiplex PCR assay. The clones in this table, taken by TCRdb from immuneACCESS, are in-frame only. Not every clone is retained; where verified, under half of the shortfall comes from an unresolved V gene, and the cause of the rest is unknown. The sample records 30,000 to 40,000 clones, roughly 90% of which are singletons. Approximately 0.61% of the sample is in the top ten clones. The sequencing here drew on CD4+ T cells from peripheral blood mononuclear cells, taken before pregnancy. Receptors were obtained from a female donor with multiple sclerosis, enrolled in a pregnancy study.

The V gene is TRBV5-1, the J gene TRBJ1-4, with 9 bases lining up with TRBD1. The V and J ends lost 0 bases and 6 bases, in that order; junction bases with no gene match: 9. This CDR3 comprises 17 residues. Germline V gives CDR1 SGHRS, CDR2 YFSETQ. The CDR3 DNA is TGCGCCAGCAGCTTGGGAGCCGGGACAGGGAGGTATGAAAAACTGTTTTTT. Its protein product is CASSLGAGTGRYEKLFF.

Written as DNA, the CDR3 is TGTGCCAGTAGTGTGGACAGAGGGCACGGAACTGAAGCTTTCTTT. Amino acid sequence: CASSVDRGHGTEAFF. The chain recombines TRBV19 with TRBJ1-1; possibly TRBD1 for D (6 bases). The CDR3 is 15 residues long. Germline V gene sequence: CDR1 LNHDA, CDR2 SQIVND (reference sequence). V gave up 5 bases and J gave up 5 bases, with 18 bases separating them.

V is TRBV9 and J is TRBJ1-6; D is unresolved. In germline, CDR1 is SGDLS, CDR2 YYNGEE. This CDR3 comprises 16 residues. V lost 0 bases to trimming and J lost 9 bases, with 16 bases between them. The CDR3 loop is CASSVDGIPVGSPLHF. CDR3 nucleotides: TGTGCCAGCAGCGTAGATGGTATTCCTGTCGGTTCACCCCTCCACTTT.

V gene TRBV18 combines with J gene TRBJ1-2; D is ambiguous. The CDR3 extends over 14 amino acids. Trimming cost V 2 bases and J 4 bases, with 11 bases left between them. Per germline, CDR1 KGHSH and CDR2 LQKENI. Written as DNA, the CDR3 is TGTGCCAGCTCACCAGGGCCGCTGGGCTATGGCTACACCTTC. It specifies CASSPGPLGYGYTF.

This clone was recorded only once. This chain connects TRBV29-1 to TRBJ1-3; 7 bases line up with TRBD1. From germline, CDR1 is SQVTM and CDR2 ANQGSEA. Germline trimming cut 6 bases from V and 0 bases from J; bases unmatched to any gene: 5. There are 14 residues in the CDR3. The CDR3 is CSVLGTASGNTIYF. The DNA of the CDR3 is TGCAGCGTCCTCGGGACAGCCTCTGGAAACACCATATATTTT.

The DNA for the CDR3 is TGCGCCAGCAGCTCCGGGGTCCCGGGGGAGACCCAGTACTTC. This translates into CASSSGVPGETQYF. The chain links TRBV5-1 to TRBJ2-5; D possibly corresponds to TRBD2 (5 bases). The CDR3 has 14 amino acids. The V end was cut by 3 bases, the J end by 5 bases, with 14 bases between. Germline V gives CDR1 SGHRS, CDR2 YFSETQ. The complete variable domain, with remaining parts taken from reference TRBV5-1 and TRBJ2-5, reads KAGVTQTPRYLIKTRGQQVTLSCSPISGHRSVSWYQQTPGQGLQFLFEYFSETQRNKGNFPGRFSGRQFSNSRSEMNVSTLELGDSALYLCASSSGVPGETQYFGPGTRLLVL.